These 10 T cell receptor beta chains came from one sample sequenced in a study of T cell responses to AZD1222 COVID-19 vaccine. Sequenced by immunoSEQ multiplex PCR; TCRdb stores in-frame clones only, minus some. The sample yields approximately 100,000 clones, about 89% seen once. The specimen was peripheral blood, collected 28 days after the second AZD1222 dose. The source is an adult who received the AZD1222 COVID-19 vaccine.

The chain employs TRBV7-2 and TRBJ1-3; D gene ambiguous. The CDR3 covers 16 residues. V was pared by 2 bases and J by 2 bases, with 13 bases between. Germline values: CDR1 SGHTA, CDR2 FQGNSA. The CDR3, as DNA: TGTGCCAGCAGCTTAAATACAGCGGACGCTGGAAACACCATATATTTT. It is translated as CASSLNTADAGNTIYF.

The chain combines TRBV11-2 with TRBJ2-7; 10 bases map to TRBD2. V gave up 4 bases and J gave up 2 bases; unmatched junction bases: 8. The CDR3 runs to 16 residues. Germline CDR1 and CDR2: SGHAT and FQNNGV. CDR3 nucleotides: TGTGCCAGCAGCTACCGTCCTACTAGCGGGACCTACGAGCAGTACTTC. This translates into CASSYRPTSGTYEQYF.

The chain couples TRBV19 to TRBJ2-3, with 8 bases lining up with TRBD1. The CDR3 spans 14 residues. Looked up from germline, CDR1 is LNHDA and CDR2 is SQIVND (reference sequence). V gave up 10 bases and J gave up 2 bases; unmatched junction bases: 8. DNA for the CDR3: TGTGCCACCCACGGACAGGGCTTCACAGATACGCAGTATTTT. As protein: CATHGQGFTDTQYF.

The chain has TRBV29-1 and TRBJ1-2, with unresolved D. Germline V gene lookup returns CDR1 SQVTM and CDR2 ANQGSEA. The CDR3 contains 11 residues. V was clipped by 7 bases and J by 5 bases, with 11 bases between them. The CDR3 is CSALLNYGYTF. In DNA form, the CDR3 reads TGCAGCGCCCTGCTGAATTATGGCTACACCTTC. Full variable domain (remainder filled in from reference TRBV29-1 and TRBJ1-2): SAVISQKPSRDICQRGTSLTIQCQVDSQVTMMFWYRQQPGQSLTLIATANQGSEATYESGFVIDKFPISRPNLTFSTLTVSNMSPEDSSIYLCSALLNYGYTFGSGTRLTVV.

This sequence joins TRBV14 and TRBJ1-3; D not resolved. The CDR3 consists of 16 residues. Looked up from germline, CDR1 is SGHDN and CDR2 is FVKESK. V was trimmed by 4 bases and J by 0 bases, leaving 13 bases between them. This CDR3 is CASSPGINHSGNTIYF. The DNA for the CDR3 is TGTGCCAGCAGCCCGGGCATCAACCACTCTGGAAACACCATATATTTT.

The J gene is TRBJ1-3, the V gene TRBV5-6; D uncertain. Germline-derived CDR1 and CDR2 are SGHDT and YYEEEE. This CDR3 comprises 14 residues. Trimming took 6 bases from V and 0 from J, leaving 10 bases between them. CDR3 residues: CASTDKSSGNTIYF. CDR3 in DNA: TGTGCCAGCACCGACAAGAGCTCTGGAAACACCATATATTTT.

The rearrangement links TRBV12-3 or TRBV12-4 to TRBJ2-2, with a possible D match to TRBD2 (5 bases). V was clipped by 3 bases and J by 6 bases, with 8 bases between them. The CDR3 has 13 residues. CDR3 amino acids: CASSFRGAGELFF. CDR3 coding DNA: TGTGCCAGCAGTTTTCGGGGAGCCGGGGAGCTGTTTTTT.

This sequence joins TRBV18 and TRBJ2-5; 7 bases map to TRBD1. The CDR3 covers 14 residues. CDR1 is KGHSH and CDR2 is LQKENI in the germline V gene. J was trimmed by 3 bases and V by 6 bases; bases with no gene match: 7. CDR3 in DNA: TGTGCCAGCTCGCTGACAGGGCCTAAAGAGACCCAGTACTTC. This gives the protein CASSLTGPKETQYF.

A single count supports this clone. The CDR3 sequence is CASSDTRYEQFF. Written as DNA, the CDR3 is TGTGCCAGCAGCGACACCCGATATGAGCAGTTCTTC. The chain joins TRBV6-5 to TRBJ2-1; D is ambiguous. The germline V gene has CDR1 MNHEY and CDR2 SVGAGI. The CDR3 covers 12 residues. V shed 6 bases and J shed 8 bases, with 11 bases lying between them.

The V gene is TRBV4-2, the J gene TRBJ1-1, with D possibly being TRBD1 (6 bases). With 8 bases removed from V and 11 bases from J, the gap between germline ends came to 24 bases. The CDR3 totals 14 residues. Germline assignment: CDR1 LGHNA and CDR2 YNFKEQ. The CDR3: CASGRDTLNPRAFF. The CDR3 DNA follows: TGTGCCAGCGGCCGGGACACCCTAAACCCAAGGGCTTTCTTT.